Described below is a single TCR beta chain sequence and its context. No cognate antigen has been identified for it. Coverage ceases 3 residues before the CDR3 finishes, and the germline J gene fills in the end. Every participant had a single incident cervical HPV16 infection, and women with prevalent HPV16 infections were excluded. Cervical HPV DNA was detected by MY09/MY11 PCR, and genotyping was performed by dot-blot hybridization. More than 14 mL of heparinized blood were centrifuged, and the buffy coat was split into aliquots, frozen at -30 degrees C, and then kept at -80 degrees C. QIAGEN kits were used to extract genomic DNA from buffy coat specimens. At the junction V is shortened by 5 bases and J by 0 bases; bases outside the gene matches: 6. There are 15 amino acids in the CDR3, from cysteine to phenylalanine inclusive. Shown are 36 bases from within the CDR3, in frame from base 1. Per the germline V gene, SGHRS is the CDR1 and YFSETQ is the CDR2.

These data belong to a study of T cells in women clearing cervical HPV infection (dated by TCRdb to between 2018 and 2020). About the study as a whole: Cases were about two dozen women with histologically confirmed HPV16-related CIN3 or worse, including a couple of invasive cancers. The controls were some 23 women whose single incident HPV16 infection cleared within 12 months with no development of precancer or cancer. Blood from cases was collected at the visit where the lesion was first found, while blood from controls was collected once the infection could no longer be detected. For cases, the median interval between lesion detection and blood sampling was about 160 days, with an interquartile range of roughly 85 to 200 days. Because only a few women had HLA typing data, the possibility that HLA type acted as a confounder could not be ruled out. This exploratory proof-of-principle case-control study, nested within the Guanacaste HPV Natural History Study in Costa Rica, compared TCR repertoires among women with different cervical HPV16 outcomes. Cases were matched to controls by age within five years and by the year the sample was collected. A median age of almost 35 years was observed in cases versus under 40 in controls, and no significant differences in baseline characteristics were found. The parent cohort enrolled roughly 10,000 women aged 18 or older in Guanacaste, Costa Rica, during about 1992 to 1994 and followed them for approximately 7 years. Five blinded duplicates per group were added as quality controls, so that around 60 samples were obtained: some 50 participants and 10 replicates.

TCR beta CDR3 regions were amplified by multiplex PCR using the immunoSEQ assay from an average of 1200 ng genomic DNA per sample. The assay corrected primer bias using a complete synthetic TCR repertoire to establish an amplification baseline. The amplicons were sequenced on the Illumina platform. The authors' analysis ran thus. Sequence errors were corrected by clustering with frequency ratios and a modified nearest-neighbor algorithm, and the sequences were then analyzed in the immunoSEQ Analyzer using IMGT gene definitions. At each rarefaction depth, TCR richness and evenness were averaged across 20 rarefaction repeats, and samples with fewer sequences than that depth were excluded. Wilcoxon rank sum tests with FDR correction were used to compare relative abundances of V, D and J genes between the groups. In the blinded duplicates, the intraclass correlation was less than 97% for TCR richness and averaged about 80% across around 66 gene segments. TCRdb took this table from immuneACCESS and kept in-frame rearrangements with V and J called. Such tables lack part of the clones; where checked against another copy, unresolved V genes explain under half of the gap, and the rest is unexplained. That table is the source of V, J and clone size, and D and trimming were worked out from the DNA. This specimen's table enumerates over 15,000 clones. Approximately 3% of the sample lies in the top ten.

General findings and caveats noted by the study authors: Random forest classifiers that combined richness and V gene abundances separated cases from controls with an estimated AUC of about 0.8. Because T-cell numbers per sample were unknown, differences in richness could reflect varying T-cell content rather than repertoire biology. Lower TRBV6-7 relative abundance was observed in cases than in controls (roughly 0.12% versus 0.15%; Bonferroni P = 0.0008). CIN3+ cases had significantly higher TCR repertoire richness than controls across sequencing depths, but evenness did not differ between the groups. The cross-sectional design could not show whether the associations came before the infection or were a result of it, and neither effector/memory subsets nor HPV-specific T cells were isolated.

Input material: blood buffy coat. The V and J segments used are TRBV5-1 and TRBJ1-2, and 8 junctional nucleotides match TRBD1. The receptor comes from a woman between 18 and 75 years old with a cervical HPV16 infection that either progressed to CIN3+ or cleared (not recorded which). Partial CDR3 DNA: TGCGCCAGCAGAGCGACAGGGGTGGCTAACTATGGC. It is translated as CASRATGVANYG. The whole CDR3 sequence is CASRATGVANYGYTF. Full variable domain (CDR3 extended with the reference TRBV5-1 and TRBJ1-2 proteins): KAGVTQTPRYLIKTRGQQVTLSCSPISGHRSVSWYQQTPGQGLQFLFEYFSETQRNKGNFPGRFSGRQFSNSRSEMNVSTLELGDSALYLCASRATGVANYGYTFGSGTRLTVV.